This T cell receptor beta chain emerged from a study of T cells in Graves' hyperthyroidism and ophthalmopathy. The CDR3 loop spans 16 amino acids. Germline CDR1 reads MDHEN; CDR2 reads SYDVKM. V was trimmed by 6 bases and J by 0 bases, leaving 15 bases between them. RNA transcripts were the template for amplifying TCR beta CDR3 regions. HTBI primers were the set used in a first-round RT-PCR of the TCR CDR3. TCRdb re-derived calls from the multiplex PCR reads in MiXCR, one entry per CDR3 protein. The sample lists some 600,000 distinct CDR3 sequences; roughly 13% were seen once. Sequencing input: blood. The chain has TRBV28 and TRBJ2-1; D possibly corresponds to TRBD2 (5 bases). This receptor was obtained from a woman in her twenties or thirties with Graves' hyperthyroidism that later progressed to Graves' ophthalmopathy. CDR3: CASSPGLGSSYNEQFF. DNA of the CDR3: TGTGCCAGCAGCCCCGGACTCGGAAGCTCCTACAATGAGCAGTTCTTC.